The next 23 T cell receptor beta chains were all read from a single sample in a study of blood T cells in healthy people across ages (dated by TCRdb to the mid-2010s). Library preparation was by 5' RACE. The sequencer was an Illumina HiSeq 2500. A second PCR of 7 to 11 cycles was performed with a sample-barcoded 5' primer and a J-beta primer mix. The public reads were run again by TCRdb, first through fastp at Q25 and then through MiXCR, and only productive beta chains were kept. CDR3 protein sequences are deduplicated, and each keeps its most common genes and DNA. This sample comprises under 2 million distinct CDR3 sequences, around 35% of them detected only once. The top ten clonotypes cover around 11% of the sample. Sequencing input: blood. The receptor set was obtained from a woman aged 30 to 39 in good health.

This clonotype was observed a handful of times. V gene TRBV20-1 combines with J gene TRBJ2-2; possibly TRBD1 or TRBD2 for D (5 bases each). There are 16 residues in the CDR3. Germline CDR1 DFQATT, CDR2 SNEGSKA (reference sequence). V was trimmed by 6 bases and J by 1 base, leaving 18 bases between them. Here the CDR3 DNA reads TGCAGTGCCCCCCGGGACGTCCCCCGGAACACCGGGGAGCTGTTTTTT. It codes for CSAPRDVPRNTGELFF.

This sequence joins TRBV6-9 and TRBJ2-7; D is unclear. Germline V gene data show CDR1 as MNHGY and CDR2 as SVAAGI. V dropped 3 bases and J dropped 6 bases, with 9 bases sitting between them. The CDR3 is made up of 12 amino acids. The CDR3 is CASSYPNAEQYF. The CDR3 region has the DNA TGTGCCAGCAGTTACCCTAACGCCGAGCAGTACTTC.

There are a few counts of this clonotype. The CDR3 region has the DNA TGTGCCAGCAGCGTAGGCGGGGGAAACTCCTACGAGCAGTACTTC. Amino acids: CASSVGGGNSYEQYF. J is TRBJ2-7 and V is TRBV9; 7 nucleotides align to TRBD2. Germline V gives CDR1 SGDLS, CDR2 YYNGEE. Trimming cost V 0 bases and J 0 bases; bases outside gene matches: 3. The CDR3 contains 15 residues.

The chain carries TRBV11-2 and TRBJ1-2; no definite D call. This CDR3 contains 14 residues. Germline CDR1 SGHAT, CDR2 FQNNGV. V shed 1 base and J shed 8 bases, with 14 bases lying between them. As DNA, the CDR3 is TGTGCCAGCAGCTTAGGATATTCGACCCAGGGCTACACCTTC. As protein: CASSLGYSTQGYTF.

This clonotype was picked up many times. The genes are TRBV4-1 and TRBJ1-6, with 7 bases lining up with TRBD1. With 5 bases clipped from V and 9 bases from J, the junction kept 7 bases outside the gene matches. There are 14 residues in the CDR3. Germline lookup yields CDR1 MGHRA and CDR2 YSYEKL. The CDR3 nucleotides are TGCGCCAGCAGCAGAGGACAGGATCTTTCACCCCTCCACTTT. Protein: CASSRGQDLSPLHF.

This chain links TRBV14 with TRBJ2-1, with D possibly being TRBD2 (5 bases). The V gene lost 2 bases and the J gene lost 12 bases, with 14 bases spanning the gap. This CDR3 is built from 13 residues. Germline V gene sequence: CDR1 SGHDN, CDR2 FVKESK. CDR3 amino acids: CASSQSRELGQFF. CDR3 bases: TGTGCCAGCAGCCAATCGAGGGAGTTGGGGCAGTTCTTC.

The chain carries TRBV2 and TRBJ2-5; D possibly corresponds to TRBD2 (5 bases). The CDR3 sequence is 13 residues long. V dropped 6 bases and J dropped 8 bases, with 16 bases sitting between them. From germline, CDR1 is SNHLY and CDR2 FYNNEI. The DNA for the CDR3 is TGTGCCAGCAGGCCCCGGACCGAGGGAACCCAGTACTTC. Amino acids: CASRPRTEGTQYF.

This clonotype has at least ten counts. In DNA, the CDR3 is TGCAGCGTTAGTTCGGGGGGCCGAACCCAGTACTTC. Amino acids: CSVSSGGRTQYF. The V and J genes are TRBV29-1 and TRBJ2-5, with a tentative D call TRBD2 (7 bases). CDR1 is SQVTM, CDR2 ANQGSEA, per germline. V was shortened by 5 bases and J by 8 bases, with 15 bases between the two germline ends. This CDR3 has 12 amino acids.

Concerning this clonotype: It may be a read error: a sequence one base away is much more abundant. This sequence joins TRBV29-1 and TRBJ2-7; 7 nucleotides line up with TRBD1. In germline, CDR1 is SQVTM, CDR2 ANQGSEA. The CDR3 is 15 residues long. The DNA for the CDR3 is TGCAGCGCTGAAGTCTTAGGGCAGGGGGCCTACGAGCAGTACTTC. Translated: CSAEVLGQGAYEQYF.

The chain couples TRBV6-1 to TRBJ1-5; D is uncertain. The ends were cut back, 7 bases at V and 0 bases at J, with 13 bases in the middle. Germline-derived CDR1 and CDR2 are MNHNS and SASEGT. The CDR3 totals 15 residues. CDR3 DNA sequence: TGTGCCAGCACCCTGGAGCCTTATAGCAATCAGCCCCAGCATTTT. As protein: CASTLEPYSNQPQHF.

The chain combines TRBV29-1 with TRBJ2-7, with D tentatively TRBD2 (6 bases). CDR1 and CDR2 from the germline V gene are SQVTM and ANQGSEA. The V and J ends lost 6 bases and 6 bases respectively, with 18 bases between them. This CDR3 is built from 13 residues. The CDR3 spells CSVGPGEGFEQYF. CDR3 DNA: TGCAGCGTGGGCCCGGGGGAAGGGTTCGAGCAGTACTTC.

This clonotype came up a few times. The chain recombines TRBV6-2 or TRBV6-3 with TRBJ2-5, with D unclear. Germline CDR1 and CDR2: MNHEY and SVGEGT. Between the trimmed V and J ends, which lost 7 bases and 0 bases, there was a span of 9 bases. The CDR3 sequence is 13 residues long. The CDR3 spells CASNLADQETQYF. The CDR3, as DNA: TGTGCCAGCAATCTGGCGGACCAAGAGACCCAGTACTTC.

J is TRBJ2-7 and V is TRBV5-1, with unresolved D. Near its end, the DNA agrees better with TRBJ2-5, so the J call may be wrong. CDR3 length equals 16 residues. Looked up from germline, CDR1 is SGHRS and CDR2 is YFSETQ. The CDR3: CASSPGTGRLQETQYF. In DNA, the CDR3 is TGCGCCAGCAGCCCAGGAACCGGACGGTTACAAGAGACCCAGTACTTC.

CDR3 region: CASLDNYNSPLHF. For the CDR3, the DNA is TGTGCCAGCCTTGACAACTATAATTCACCCCTCCACTTT. The gene calls are TRBV25-1 and TRBJ1-6, with no clear D. V shed 8 bases and J shed 3 bases, with 8 bases lying between them. From germline, CDR1 is MGHDK and CDR2 SYGVNS. The CDR3 runs to 13 residues.

The table lists this clonotype with a few counts. V gene TRBV7-9 combines with J gene TRBJ2-1; D ambiguous. V was clipped by 1 base and J by 3 bases, with 7 bases between them. The CDR3 is made up of 14 amino acids. Germline lookup yields CDR1 SEHNR and CDR2 FQNEAQ (reference sequence). As DNA, the CDR3 is TGTGCCAGCAGCTTAGTCGGCCTCTACAATGAGCAGTTCTTC. It translates to CASSLVGLYNEQFF.

The chain couples TRBV5-6 to TRBJ2-5; D is undetermined. Per germline, CDR1 SGHDT and CDR2 YYEEEE. The CDR3 runs to 15 residues. V gave up 4 bases and J gave up 1 base, with 14 bases separating them. DNA of the CDR3: TGTGCCAGCAGCCATGGCGGCCGAGCCCAAGAGACCCAGTACTTC. It is translated as CASSHGGRAQETQYF.

About this clonotype itself: At one of its ends the junction is not consistent with the germline gene, which may arise from a read error. The chain joins TRBV7-2 to TRBJ2-3; 10 positions match TRBD2. CDR3 length equals 16 residues. Germline loops: CDR1 SGHTA, CDR2 FQGNSA. CDR3 nucleotide sequence: TGTGTCAGCAGCTTCCATGGCAGCGGGAGGGAAGATACGCAGTATTTT. Translation: CVSSFHGSGREDTQYF. Full variable domain (remainder filled in from reference TRBV7-2 and TRBJ2-3): GAGVSQSPSNKVTEKGKDVELRCDPISGHTALYWYRQSLGQGLEFLIYFQGNSAPDKSGLPSDRFSAERTGGSVSTLTIQRTQQEDSAVYLCVSSFHGSGREDTQYFGPGTRLTVL.

The table lists this clonotype with many counts. A much larger clone lies a single base off, so this may be a read error. The V call is TRBV7-2, the J call TRBJ2-6, with unresolved D. Germline loops: CDR1 SGHTA, CDR2 FQGNSA. CDR3 size: 14 residues. The CDR3 here is CASSSPFLANVRTF. Here the CDR3 DNA reads TGTGCCAGCAGCTCGCCTTTTTTGGCCAACGTCCGGACTTTC.

The chain uses TRBV28 and TRBJ1-2; 7 bases map to TRBD1. The V segment lost 3 bases and the J segment 4 bases; nucleotides outside the gene matches: 5. The CDR3 is 14 amino acids. Germline V lookup: CDR1 MDHEN, CDR2 SYDVKM. This CDR3 is CASSFPTGLYGYTF. The CDR3 DNA follows: TGTGCCAGCAGTTTTCCGACAGGGCTCTATGGCTACACCTTC.

This chain links TRBV21-1 with TRBJ2-4; the DNA was not used to check the table's D call, TRBD1. TRBV21-1 is classified as a pseudogene. This CDR3 spans 18 amino acids. This CDR3 reads CASSQTPDRSQVKNIRYF. The CDR3 nucleotides read TGTGCCAGCAGCCAGACCCCGGACAGATCCCAGGTCAAAAACATTCGGTACTTC.

The J gene is TRBJ1-4, the V gene TRBV28, with D possibly being TRBD1 (5 bases). The length of the CDR3 is 12 residues. Trimming left V 5 bases short and J 10 bases short, with 11 bases between. The germline V gene encodes CDR1 MDHEN and CDR2 SYDVKM. The CDR3, as DNA: TGTGCCAGCAGTATCACAGGAAGAAAACTGTTTTTT. The encoded protein is CASSITGRKLFF.

This chain connects TRBV20-1 to TRBJ2-1; D remains ambiguous. This CDR3 contains 10 residues. Germline-derived CDR1 and CDR2 are DFQATT and SNEGSKA (reference sequence). Trimming left V 6 bases short and J 10 bases short, with 10 bases between. The CDR3 region has the DNA TGCAGTGCCCGGATCCAGGAGCAGTTCTTC. Amino acid sequence: CSARIQEQFF.

This clonotype was detected only a few times. This sequence joins TRBV14 and TRBJ2-5; the match to TRBD2 covers 11 bases. V was clipped by 4 bases and J by 7 bases; unmatched bases: 5. Looked up from germline, CDR1 is SGHDN and CDR2 is FVKESK. The CDR3 consists of 14 residues. CDR3 DNA sequence: TGTGCCAGCAGCCCCCTTGGACTAGCGGGGACCCAGTACTTC. The encoded protein is CASSPLGLAGTQYF.